What follows describes a single T cell receptor (beta chain). Its cognate antigen is unknown. Looked up from germline, CDR1 is SGHAT and CDR2 is FQNNGV. The CDR3 extends over 15 amino acids. The J segment lost 5 bases and the V segment lost 2 bases, leaving 6 bases of the junction unmatched. This record belongs to a study of cytomegalovirus exposure and HLA in healthy donors. In the PCR, 60 Vbeta and 13 Jbeta primers were used. Libraries were prepared by immunoSEQ multiplex PCR; TCRdb keeps only in-frame clonotypes and omits some of them. Of some 190,000 clones detected, 85% appear once; the ten largest clones hold 1%. Study-level findings and limits: There were several of the most significant clusters that appeared linked to common viral pathogens in a later analysis.

The source material was PBMCs. The chain employs TRBV11-2 and TRBJ1-2; TRBD1 agrees at 9 bases. The sequence was collected from a boy between 2 and 10 years old in good health and CMV-seronegative. CDR3: CASSLTGQGLYGYTF. The DNA for the CDR3 is TGTGCCAGCAGCTTAACTGGACAGGGGCTTTATGGCTACACCTTC.